This T cell receptor beta chain was found in a study of blood T cell repertoires in COVID-19. Study at large: Material from acute and convalescent COVID-19 was sourced from the United States, Italy and Spain. Sample material is recorded as cDNA or gDNA derived from T cells, B-cell-depleted T cells, or PBMCs.

The CDR3 is 15 residues long. Trimming cost V 0 bases and J 1 base; bases outside gene matches: 1. Germline CDR1 and CDR2: SEHNR and FQNEAQ (reference sequence). Per the study methods: Scientists estimated how many nucleated cells there were by amplifying reference gene primers. The protocol was immunoSEQ multiplex PCR, while the TCRdb copy is restricted to in-frame clones and leaves out a portion. V and J calls plus clone size are reproduced from that table; the DNA served to infer D and trimming. The table includes just under 45,000 clones, about 86% detected once. The chain combines TRBV7-9 with TRBJ2-3; 7 positions agree with TRBD1. The TCR was taken from a human donor in a cohort sampled during active COVID-19. Sequencing was done on a sample of peripheral blood. CDR3 protein: CASSLAGQGTDTQYF. CDR3 coding DNA: TGTGCCAGCAGCTTAGCTGGACAGGGCACAGATACGCAGTATTTT.